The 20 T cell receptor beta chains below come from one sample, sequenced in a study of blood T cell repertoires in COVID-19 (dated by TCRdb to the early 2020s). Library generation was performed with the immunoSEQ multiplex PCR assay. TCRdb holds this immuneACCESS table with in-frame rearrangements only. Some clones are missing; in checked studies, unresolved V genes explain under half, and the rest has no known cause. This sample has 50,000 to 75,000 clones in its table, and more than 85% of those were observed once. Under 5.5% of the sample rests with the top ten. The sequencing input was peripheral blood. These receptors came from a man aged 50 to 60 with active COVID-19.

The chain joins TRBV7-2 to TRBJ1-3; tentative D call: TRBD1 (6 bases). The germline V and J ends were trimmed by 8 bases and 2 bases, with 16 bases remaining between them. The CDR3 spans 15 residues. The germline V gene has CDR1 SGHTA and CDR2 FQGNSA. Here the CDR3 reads CASARGAATGNTIYF. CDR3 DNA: TGTGCCAGCGCCCGGGGGGCCGCTACTGGAAACACCATATATTTT. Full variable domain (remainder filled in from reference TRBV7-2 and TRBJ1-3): GAGVSQSPSNKVTEKGKDVELRCDPISGHTALYWYRQSLGQGLEFLIYFQGNSAPDKSGLPSDRFSAERTGGSVSTLTIQRTQQEDSAVYLCASARGAATGNTIYFGEGSWLTVV.

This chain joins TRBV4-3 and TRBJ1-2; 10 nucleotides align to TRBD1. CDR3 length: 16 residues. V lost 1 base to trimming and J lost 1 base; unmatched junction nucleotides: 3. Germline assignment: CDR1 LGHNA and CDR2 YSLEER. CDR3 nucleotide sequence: TGCGCCAGCAGCCAAGGGACAGGGGGGCTTAACTATGGCTACACCTTC. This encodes CASSQGTGGLNYGYTF.

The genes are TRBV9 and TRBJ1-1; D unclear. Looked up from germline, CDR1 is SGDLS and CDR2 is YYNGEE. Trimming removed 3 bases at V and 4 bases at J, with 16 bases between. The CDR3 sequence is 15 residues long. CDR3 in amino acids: CASSAGMREGTEAFF. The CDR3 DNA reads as TGTGCCAGCAGCGCCGGGATGCGGGAGGGCACTGAAGCTTTCTTT.

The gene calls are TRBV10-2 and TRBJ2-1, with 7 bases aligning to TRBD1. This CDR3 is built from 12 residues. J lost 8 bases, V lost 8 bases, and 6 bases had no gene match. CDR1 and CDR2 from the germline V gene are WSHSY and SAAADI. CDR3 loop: CASRQGFDEQFF. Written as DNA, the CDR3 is TGCGCCAGCCGACAGGGTTTCGATGAGCAGTTCTTC.

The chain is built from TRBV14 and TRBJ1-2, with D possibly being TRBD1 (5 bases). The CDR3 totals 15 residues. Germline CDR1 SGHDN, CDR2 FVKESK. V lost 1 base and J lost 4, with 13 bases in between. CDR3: CASSQGGGVGYGYTF. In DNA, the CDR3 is TGTGCCAGCAGCCAAGGCGGGGGAGTGGGCTATGGCTACACCTTC.

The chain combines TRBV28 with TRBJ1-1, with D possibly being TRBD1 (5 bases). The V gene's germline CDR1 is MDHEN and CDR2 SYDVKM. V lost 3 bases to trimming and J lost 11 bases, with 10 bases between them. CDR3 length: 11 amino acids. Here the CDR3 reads CASSFLGQAFF. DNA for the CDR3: TGTGCCAGCAGTTTCCTGGGGCAGGCTTTCTTT.

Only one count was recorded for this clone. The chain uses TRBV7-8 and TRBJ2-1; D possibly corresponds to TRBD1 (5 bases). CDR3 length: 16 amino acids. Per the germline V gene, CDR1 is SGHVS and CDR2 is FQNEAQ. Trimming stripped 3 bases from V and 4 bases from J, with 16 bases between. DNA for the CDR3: TGTGCCAGCAGCTTCAGACAGAGTCCAGGTTACAATGAGCAGTTCTTC. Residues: CASSFRQSPGYNEQFF.

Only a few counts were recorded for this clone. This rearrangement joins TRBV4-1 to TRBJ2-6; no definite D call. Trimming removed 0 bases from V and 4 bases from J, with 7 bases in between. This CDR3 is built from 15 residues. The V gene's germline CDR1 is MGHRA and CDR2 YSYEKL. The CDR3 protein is CASSQERAGANVLTF. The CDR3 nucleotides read TGCGCCAGCAGCCAAGAAAGAGCCGGGGCCAACGTCCTGACTTTC.

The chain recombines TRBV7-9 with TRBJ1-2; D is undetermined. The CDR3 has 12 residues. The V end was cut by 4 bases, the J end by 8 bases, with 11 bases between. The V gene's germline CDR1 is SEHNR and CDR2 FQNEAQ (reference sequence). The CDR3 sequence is CASSSAPGGYTF. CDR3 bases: TGTGCCAGCAGCTCTGCCCCGGGGGGCTACACCTTC.

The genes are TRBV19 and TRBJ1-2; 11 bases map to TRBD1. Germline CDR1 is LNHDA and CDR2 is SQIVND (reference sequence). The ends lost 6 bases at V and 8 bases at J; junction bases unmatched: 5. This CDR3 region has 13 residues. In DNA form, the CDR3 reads TGTGCCAGTAGGGGACAGGGGGTAAACGGCTACACCTTC. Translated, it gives CASRGQGVNGYTF.

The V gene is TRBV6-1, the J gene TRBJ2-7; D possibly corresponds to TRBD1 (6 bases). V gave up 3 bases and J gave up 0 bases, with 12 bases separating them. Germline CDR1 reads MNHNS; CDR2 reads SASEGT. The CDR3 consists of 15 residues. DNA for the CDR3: TGTGCCAGCAGTGAGGTTACAGGGAGCTCCTACGAGCAGTACTTC. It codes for CASSEVTGSSYEQYF.

The CDR3 is CASSITLIGDSSGNTIYF. The CDR3 DNA reads TGCGCCAGCAGCATCACCTTAATCGGGGACAGCTCTGGAAACACCATATATTTT. This chain uses TRBV5-1 with TRBJ1-3, with 7 bases identical to TRBD1. The CDR3 spans 18 residues. J gave up 0 bases and V 4 bases, and 13 bases lay outside the gene matches. Germline V gives CDR1 SGHRS, CDR2 YFSETQ.

CDR3 in DNA: TGCGCCAGCAGCCAAGGGCCGGGGGACACCGGGGAGCTGTTTTTT. Translating gives CASSQGPGDTGELFF. The V gene is TRBV4-3, the J gene TRBJ2-2; a possible D gene is TRBD2 (6 bases). This CDR3 has 15 residues. With 1 base removed from V and 3 bases from J, the gap between germline ends came to 9 bases. Per the germline V gene, CDR1 is LGHNA and CDR2 is YSLEER.

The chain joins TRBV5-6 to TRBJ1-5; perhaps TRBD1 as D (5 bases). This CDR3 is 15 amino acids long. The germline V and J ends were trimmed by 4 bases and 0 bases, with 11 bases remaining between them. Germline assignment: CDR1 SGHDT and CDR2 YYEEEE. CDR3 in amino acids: CASSRKGYSNQPQHF. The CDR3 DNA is TGTGCCAGCAGCCGCAAGGGGTATAGCAATCAGCCCCAGCATTTT.

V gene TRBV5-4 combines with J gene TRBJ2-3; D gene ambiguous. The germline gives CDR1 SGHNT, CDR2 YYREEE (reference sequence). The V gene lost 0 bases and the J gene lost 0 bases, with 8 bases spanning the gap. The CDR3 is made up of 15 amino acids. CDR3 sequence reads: CASSLGAQSTDTQYF. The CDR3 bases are TGTGCCAGCAGCTTGGGGGCCCAGAGCACAGATACGCAGTATTTT. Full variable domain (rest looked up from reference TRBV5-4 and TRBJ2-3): ETGVTQSPTHLIKTRGQQVTLRCSSQSGHNTVSWYQQALGQGPQFIFQYYREEENGRGNFPPRFSGLQFPNYSSELNVNALELDDSALYLCASSLGAQSTDTQYFGPGTRLTVL.

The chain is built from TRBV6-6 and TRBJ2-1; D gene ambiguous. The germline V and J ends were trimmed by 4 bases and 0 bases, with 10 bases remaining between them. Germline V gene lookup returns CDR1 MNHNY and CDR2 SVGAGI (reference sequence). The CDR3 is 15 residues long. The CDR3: CASSFEVSSYNEQFF. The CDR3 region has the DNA TGTGCCAGCAGTTTCGAGGTGAGCTCCTACAATGAGCAGTTCTTC.

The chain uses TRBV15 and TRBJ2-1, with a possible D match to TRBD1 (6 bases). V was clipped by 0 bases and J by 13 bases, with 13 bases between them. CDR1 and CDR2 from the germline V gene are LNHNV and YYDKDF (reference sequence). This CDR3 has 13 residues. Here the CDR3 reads CATSREREGTQFF. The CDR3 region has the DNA TGTGCCACCAGCAGAGAAAGGGAAGGGACACAGTTCTTC.

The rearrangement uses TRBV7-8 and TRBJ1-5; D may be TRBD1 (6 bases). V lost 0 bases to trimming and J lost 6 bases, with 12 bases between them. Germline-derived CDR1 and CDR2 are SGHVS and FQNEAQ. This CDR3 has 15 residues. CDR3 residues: CASSLAQGLGQPQHF. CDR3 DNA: TGTGCCAGCAGCTTAGCGCAGGGGCTGGGTCAGCCCCAGCATTTT.

The CDR3 sequence is CASSVEAGQNIQYF. The CDR3 nucleotides are TGTGCCAGCAGCGTAGAGGCGGGCCAAAACATTCAGTACTTC. The chain links TRBV9 to TRBJ2-4; D may be TRBD2 (5 bases). The CDR3 runs to 14 residues. The V end lost 0 bases, the J end lost 5 bases, and 9 bases lay between the germline ends. In germline, CDR1 is SGDLS, CDR2 YYNGEE.

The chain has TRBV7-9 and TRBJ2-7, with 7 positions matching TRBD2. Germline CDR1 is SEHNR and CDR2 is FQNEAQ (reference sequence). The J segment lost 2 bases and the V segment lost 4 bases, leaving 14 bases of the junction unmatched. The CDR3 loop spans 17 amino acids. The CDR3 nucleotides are TGTGCCAGCAGCTCAGGGCGGGAGACGGGTTCACCCTACGAGCAGTACTTC. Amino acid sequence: CASSSGRETGSPYEQYF.